This is a list of T cell receptor beta chains from one sample in a study of shared clonotypes between healthy human individuals. This table comes from immunoSEQ multiplex PCR, and its TCRdb copy is limited to in-frame clones, with some not included. Of a few million clones in the sample, 90% to 95% were seen once. Sequencing used naive CD4+ T cells from PBMCs. The receptors derive from a man aged 18-30 years in good health. Some clones in this sample may be carry-over from other donors' samples. Each CDR3 is given with its conserved first and last residue. The D gene is left open where the match is weak.

TRBJ2-7 | TRBV28 | 15 | NA | CASSFGGQPIYEQYF
TRBJ2-1 | TRBV4-2 | 16 | TRBD2 | CASSRAGTSGSSEQFF
TRBJ1-1 | TRBV6-4 | 14 | NA | CASSVTYEGSEAFF
TRBJ1-4 | TRBV7-9 | 15 | NA | CASSLTDRLWEKLFF
TRBJ2-1 | TRBV28 | 11 | NA | CASSLTDEQFF
TRBJ2-3 | TRBV30 | 12 | NA | CAWSRLTDTQYF
TRBJ2-5 | TRBV28 | 13 | NA | CASSQGGQETQYF
TRBJ1-4 | TRBV30 | 15 | NA | CAWSLPLGTPEKLFF
TRBJ1-2 | TRBV2 | 13 | TRBD1 | CASSMDRESGYTF
TRBJ1-2 | TRBV5-1 | 12 | NA | CASSQGYYGYTF
TRBJ2-3 | TRBV4-1 | 16 | TRBD2 | CASSRRTSGRTDTQYF
TRBJ2-2 | TRBV5-1 | 15 | NA | CASSLRAPSSGELFF
TRBJ1-2 | TRBV30 | 12 | TRBD1 | CACDRGRGGYTF
TRBJ2-3 | TRBV29-1 | 13 | TRBD1 | CSVPGQITDTQYF
TRBJ1-5 | TRBV28 | 14 | NA | CASSGGPTNQPQHF
TRBJ1-1 | TRBV11-1 | 14 | NA | CASSSDRSGAEAFF
TRBJ2-3 | TRBV6-1 | 14 | NA | CASSEGQFTDTQYF
TRBJ2-7 | TRBV6-5 | 15 | NA | CASSYSTAFSYEQYF
TRBJ2-7 | TRBV19 | 15 | TRBD1 | CASSTPTGASYEQYF
TRBJ2-5 | TRBV25-1 | 14 | NA | CASSEYDSQETQYF
TRBJ1-5 | TRBV19 | 17 | NA | CASSADRTSPGNQPQHF
TRBJ2-1 | TRBV5-4 | 13 | NA | CASSLMGASEQFF
TRBJ1-5 | TRBV10-3 | 13 | TRBD1 | CAISERDSQPQHF
TRBJ2-1 | TRBV9 | 16 | TRBD2 | CASSGTGTSGYNEQFF
TRBJ2-1 | TRBV28 | 16 | TRBD2 | CASSLPGLAGGNEQFF
TRBJ2-7 | TRBV28 | 12 | TRBD1 | CAVRDRGYEQYF
TRBJ2-7 | TRBV21-1 | 20 | NA | CASSKKSLAREGPPTYEQYF
TRBJ1-4 | TRBV5-1 | 15 | TRBD1 | CASSRGTGLNEKLFF
TRBJ2-7 | TRBV14 | 16 | NA | CASSPVGQTPSYEQYF
TRBJ2-7 | TRBV9 | 15 | NA | CASSVSGTDFYEQYF
TRBJ2-7 | TRBV19 | 14 | NA | CASSMSGLSYEQYF
TRBJ2-1 | TRBV30 | 12 | NA | CAWSVRGTEQFF
TRBJ1-5 | TRBV2 | 14 | TRBD1 | CASSRQGIHQPQHF
TRBJ1-2 | TRBV7-3 | 14 | NA | CASSLLRVLGGYTF
TRBJ2-2 | TRBV2 | 16 | NA | CASSVQGITNAGELFF
TRBJ2-1 | TRBV28 | 14 | NA | CASSLTGAYNEQFF
TRBJ1-3 | TRBV7-8 | 16 | NA | CASSLQGIAAGNTIYF
TRBJ2-3 | TRBV6-6 | 16 | TRBD2 | CASRLAGGPSTDTQYF
TRBJ2-5 | TRBV10-1 | 15 | NA | CASSRPGIAGETQYF
TRBJ1-5 | TRBV28 | 15 | NA | CASSVGGSSNQPQHF
TRBJ2-7 | TRBV30 | 14 | TRBD2 | CAWSGTSGSVEQYF
TRBJ2-5 | TRBV18 | 13 | TRBD1 | CASSSDRAETQYF
TRBJ2-7 | TRBV6-5 | 14 | TRBD2 | CASRPSGRDYEQYF
TRBJ2-5 | TRBV4-3 | 14 | TRBD1 | CASSPLRGQGTQYF
TRBJ2-1 | TRBV19 | 16 | TRBD2 | CASSIGGAGGSNEQFF
TRBJ1-4 | TRBV5-1 | 16 | TRBD1 | CASSKQGAPTNEKLFF
TRBJ2-3 | TRBV27 | 14 | NA | CASSLIGGGYYEYF
TRBJ1-4 | TRBV2 | 13 | NA | CASTPWSEAELFF
TRBJ2-3 | TRBV28 | 16 | TRBD1 | CASSLAGTGGYDTQYF
TRBJ2-1 | TRBV7-3 | 17 | NA | CASSLTGDNTRYNEQFF
TRBJ2-3 | TRBV9 | 16 | TRBD1 | CASSTSTGGAADTQYF
TRBJ2-2 | TRBV7-8 | 15 | NA | CASSLLSQGTGELFF
TRBJ1-2 | TRBV10-3 | 14 | NA | CAISVGGSDYGYTF
TRBJ2-5 | TRBV29-1 | 16 | TRBD1 | CSVEDPQQGAGETQYF
TRBJ2-1 | TRBV28 | 13 | NA | CASSGAGSNEQFF
TRBJ2-5 | TRBV11-1 | 14 | NA | CASSPRVYQETQYF
TRBJ1-1 | TRBV7-8 | 13 | NA | CASSQQGNTEAFF
TRBJ1-5 | TRBV29-1 | 12 | NA | CSVGQPNQPQHF
TRBJ2-5 | TRBV7-3 | 15 | NA | CASSLAKADQETQYF
TRBJ2-3 | TRBV4-3 | 13 | NA | CASSQEVGDTQYF